The 27 T cell receptor beta chains reported below all come from one sample, sequenced in a study of immune reconstitution after stem cell transplant in scleroderma. Each CDR3 protein is one row after TCRdb ran MiXCR on the RT-PCR reads. The data contain a few thousand distinct CDR3 sequences, 5% to 6% of them seen just once; the ten biggest clones take up about 16%. The sample was gathered before or after autologous hematopoietic stem cell transplantation (not recorded which). All receptors come from a female donor with systemic sclerosis.

Worth noting for this clonotype: A much larger clone differs from this one at a single base, so this may be a read error. This chain uses TRBV27 with TRBJ2-7; possibly TRBD2 for D (5 bases). Between the trimmed V and J ends, which lost 3 bases and 2 bases, there was a span of 8 bases. Germline CDR1 reads MNHEY; CDR2 reads SMNVEV (reference sequence). This CDR3 spans 13 amino acids. This CDR3 reads CASSFRRPYEQYF. CDR3 nucleotide sequence: TGTGCCAGCAGTTTCAGGAGGCCCTACGAGCAGTACTTC.

By frequency in the sample, this clonotype is medium-sized (0.01 to 0.1%). This sequence joins TRBV7-8 and TRBJ1-3; unclear D gene. Germline V lookup: CDR1 SGHVS, CDR2 FQNEAQ. The CDR3 is 15 amino acids. The ends were cut back, 5 bases at V and 0 bases at J, with 11 bases in the middle. In DNA, the CDR3 is TGTGCCAGCAGCGCTACGGACGGCTCTGGAAACACCATATATTTT. It specifies CASSATDGSGNTIYF.

In this sample, this clonotype is medium-sized. The chain has TRBV20-1 and TRBJ2-1; D not resolved. Germline V CDR1 and CDR2: DFQATT, SNEGSKA (reference sequence). This CDR3 spans 11 amino acids. The germline V and J ends were trimmed by 6 bases and 6 bases, with 9 bases remaining between them. The CDR3 bases are TGCAGTGCCACTAATAGCAATGAGCAGTTCTTC. Translated, it gives CSATNSNEQFF.

This clonotype is medium-sized by share. This sequence joins TRBV6-5 and TRBJ2-5, with 10 bases that match TRBD1. Germline trimming cut 6 bases from V and 5 bases from J; bases unmatched to any gene: 12. The CDR3 runs to 16 residues. From germline, CDR1 is MNHEY and CDR2 SVGAGI. The CDR3: CASSQNGGTGAETQYF. CDR3 nucleotide sequence: TGTGCCAGCAGCCAAAACGGCGGGACAGGGGCTGAGACCCAGTACTTC.

Sample share makes this clonotype medium-sized. The V and J genes are TRBV5-1 and TRBJ2-5, with 10 positions matching TRBD2. Germline CDR1 is SGHRS and CDR2 is YFSETQ. CDR3 length: 16 residues. V gave up 0 bases and J gave up 3 bases; unmatched junction bases: 5. CDR3 loop: CASSLGLAGLKETQYF. Written as DNA, the CDR3 is TGCGCCAGCAGCTTGGGACTAGCGGGTTTAAAAGAGACCCAGTACTTC.

By its share, this clonotype is medium-sized. This chain connects TRBV29-1 to TRBJ1-5, with TRBD1 matching over 9 bases. V dropped 6 bases and J dropped 5; count of bases not matched to a gene: 8. The CDR3 extends over 14 amino acids. Germline CDR1 and CDR2: SQVTM and ANQGSEA. CDR3 sequence reads: CSVGGQGNDQPQHF. CDR3 DNA: TGCAGCGTGGGGGGACAGGGCAATGATCAGCCCCAGCATTTT.

This clonotype is labeled as medium-sized. The CDR3 loop reads CSAEDSEPNTEAFF. The DNA for the CDR3 is TGCAGTGCCGAAGATAGTGAACCTAACACTGAAGCTTTCTTT. This chain links TRBV20-1 with TRBJ1-1; D is undetermined. Trimming took off 6 bases at V and 2 bases at J, with 16 bases between the two ends. This CDR3 contains 14 residues. CDR1 is DFQATT and CDR2 is SNEGSKA in the germline V gene (reference sequence).

By share, this clonotype counts as medium-sized (0.01 to 0.1%). V and J are TRBV7-2 and TRBJ1-4; the D gene could be TRBD1 or TRBD2 (5 bases each). The end of the DNA aligns better with TRBJ2-2, so the J call may be wrong. The germline gives CDR1 SGHTA, CDR2 FQGNSA. The CDR3 extends over 13 amino acids. The CDR3 sequence: CASSWDGKEELFF. CDR3 nucleotides: TGTGCCAGCAGCTGGGACGGAAAGGAGGAGCTGTTTTTT.

By its share, this clonotype is medium-sized (0.01 to 0.1%). The rearrangement joins TRBV20-1 to TRBJ2-3; 14 bases are a match to TRBD2. V dropped 4 bases and J dropped 11; count of bases not matched to a gene: 5. In germline, CDR1 is DFQATT, CDR2 SNEGSKA (reference sequence). There are 13 residues in the CDR3. The CDR3 sequence is CSATTSGGGEQYF. In nucleotides, the CDR3 is TGCAGTGCTACGACTAGCGGGGGGGGGGAGCAGTATTTT.

This clonotype is termed medium-sized. This chain connects TRBV28 to TRBJ1-1, with 8 bases fitting TRBD1. V shed 10 bases and J 4 bases; nucleotides not matched to a gene: 8. CDR1 MDHEN and CDR2 SYDVKM come from the germline V gene. The CDR3 is made up of 13 amino acids. The DNA of the CDR3 is TGTGCCACCTCGGACAGGGCGGGCACTGAAGCTTTCTTT. As protein: CATSDRAGTEAFF.

The V gene is TRBV5-1, the J gene TRBJ2-1, with a tentative D call TRBD2 (5 bases). The V end was cut by 2 bases, the J end by 8 bases, with 17 bases between. This CDR3 has 15 amino acids. Germline values: CDR1 SGHRS, CDR2 YFSETQ. The CDR3 sequence is CASSLGPGLNDEQFF. The CDR3 DNA follows: TGCGCCAGCAGCTTAGGTCCTGGACTCAATGATGAGCAGTTCTTC.

This clonotype came up once. This may come from a read error, since a much larger clone is one base off. The chain has TRBV5-1 and TRBJ2-3, with 14 bases identical to TRBD2. The CDR3 is made up of 15 amino acids. Germline CDR1 reads SGHRS; CDR2 reads YFSETQ. CDR3 amino acids: CAGSVGLAGADTQYF. CDR3 coding DNA: TGCGCCGGCAGCGTGGGACTAGCGGGGGCAGATACGCAGTATTTT.

In its sample, this clonotype ranks as medium-sized. The J gene is TRBJ2-1, the V gene TRBV24-1; 15 bases are shared with TRBD2. Germline V CDR1 and CDR2: KGHDR, SFDVKD. The trim removed 5 bases at V and 2 bases at J, leaving 12 bases unmatched. The CDR3 is 20 residues long. CDR3 protein: CATSASPGLAGGPAYNEQFF. For the CDR3, the DNA is TGTGCCACCAGTGCCTCCCCGGGACTAGCGGGGGGTCCCGCCTACAATGAGCAGTTCTTC.

This clonotype is judged medium-sized. This chain uses TRBV20-1 with TRBJ2-1, with 12 bases identical to TRBD2. V dropped 5 bases and J dropped 0; count of bases not matched to a gene: 11. CDR1 DFQATT and CDR2 SNEGSKA come from the germline V gene (reference sequence). The CDR3 spans 18 residues. CDR3 residues: CSAGRLAGGGLSYNEQFF. CDR3 DNA sequence: TGCAGTGCTGGGCGCCTAGCGGGAGGGGGCCTCTCCTACAATGAGCAGTTCTTC.

Many counts were recorded for this clonotype. The chain recombines TRBV7-8 with TRBJ2-1, with 7 bases that match TRBD2. Trimming at V came to 0 bases and at J to 9 bases, leaving 2 bases not matched to a gene. There are 13 residues in the CDR3. Germline CDR1 and CDR2: SGHVS and FQNEAQ. The CDR3 spells CASSLAGGIEQFF. The CDR3 DNA reads TGTGCCAGCAGCTTAGCGGGGGGGATTGAGCAGTTCTTC.

In this sample, this clonotype is medium-sized. The rearrangement uses TRBV7-8 and TRBJ1-5; tentatively, D is TRBD1 (5 bases). V was shortened by 1 base and J by 5 bases, with 15 bases between the two germline ends. This CDR3 contains 16 residues. Germline-derived CDR1 and CDR2 are SGHVS and FQNEAQ. The chain's CDR3 is CASSLDAQGLDQPQHF. DNA of the CDR3: TGTGCCAGCAGCTTAGATGCCCAGGGTCTGGATCAGCCCCAGCATTTT.

This clonotype turned up a few times. This chain uses TRBV18 with TRBJ2-3, with TRBD1 matching 7 bases. V shed 1 base, J shed 3 bases, and the junction held 10 bases outside the gene matches. This CDR3 contains 17 residues. The germline gives CDR1 KGHSH, CDR2 LQKENI. The CDR3 reads CASSPLATGSRTDTQYF. CDR3 nucleotides: TGTGCCAGCTCACCACTTGCGACAGGGTCTCGGACAGATACGCAGTATTTT.

By sample share, this clonotype is medium-sized (0.01 to 0.1%). The chain carries TRBV12-3 or TRBV12-4 and TRBJ1-5; 7 bases are shared with TRBD1. CDR3 length: 14 amino acids. V shed 5 bases and J 3 bases; nucleotides not matched to a gene: 4. The CDR3 here is CASSGGQSNQPQHF. For the CDR3, the DNA is TGTGCCAGCAGTGGGGGACAGTCCAATCAGCCCCAGCATTTT.

By frequency in the sample, this clonotype is medium-sized. The chain uses TRBV20-1 and TRBJ2-3; the match to TRBD2 covers 10 bases. The ends lost 6 bases at V and 5 bases at J; junction bases unmatched: 11. CDR1 is DFQATT, CDR2 SNEGSKA, per germline (reference sequence). The CDR3 runs to 15 residues. This chain's CDR3 is CSAQTLAGYEDTQYF. The CDR3 region has the DNA TGCAGTGCCCAAACACTAGCGGGGTACGAAGATACGCAGTATTTT.

This clonotype counts as medium-sized. V gene TRBV15 combines with J gene TRBJ2-3; the match to TRBD2 covers 7 bases. With V trimmed by 4 bases and J by 1 base, 11 bases remained unmatched. The length of the CDR3 is 17 residues. Germline lookup yields CDR1 LNHNV and CDR2 YYDKDF (reference sequence). Here the CDR3 DNA reads TGTGCCACCAGCAAAACGCGCGGGAGCTATGGCACAGATACGCAGTATTTT. Translated: CATSKTRGSYGTDTQYF.

This clonotype came up many times. The J gene is TRBJ1-1, the V gene TRBV27; D may be TRBD1 (6 bases). Germline CDR1 and CDR2: MNHEY and SMNVEV (reference sequence). The CDR3 runs to 14 residues. The V end was cut by 5 bases, the J end by 4 bases, with 14 bases between. CDR3 residues: CASSPTGFGTEAFF. DNA for the CDR3: TGTGCCAGCAGTCCCACAGGGTTCGGCACTGAAGCTTTCTTT.

The chain is built from TRBV27 and TRBJ1-1, with D unresolved. Germline CDR1 reads MNHEY; CDR2 reads SMNVEV (reference sequence). V gave up 3 bases and J gave up 4 bases, with 9 bases separating them. The CDR3 has 13 amino acids. CDR3 coding DNA: TGTGCCAGCAGTTTCGGCAGGCTCACTGAAGCTTTCTTT. Translation gives CASSFGRLTEAFF.

This clonotype was found many times. The rearrangement links TRBV20-1 to TRBJ2-7; D may correspond to TRBD1 or TRBD2 (5 bases each). From germline, CDR1 is DFQATT and CDR2 SNEGSKA (reference sequence). The CDR3 consists of 14 residues. Trimming pared 2 bases from V and 2 bases from J, leaving 13 bases between. The CDR3 region has the DNA TGCAGTGCTAGATACCGGGACGGACCCTACGAGCAGTACTTC. Its protein is CSARYRDGPYEQYF.

This clonotype is judged medium-sized. V usage is TRBV9 and J usage is TRBJ2-1; TRBD2 is a possible D gene (6 bases). The CDR3 has 18 amino acids. Trimming cost V 2 bases and J 8 bases, with 26 bases left between them. Germline-derived CDR1 and CDR2 are SGDLS and YYNGEE. The chain's CDR3 is CASSVNRENGAPSYEQFF. The DNA for the CDR3 is TGTGCCAGCAGCGTCAACCGGGAGAACGGAGCTCCTTCTTATGAGCAGTTCTTC.

By sample share, this clonotype is medium-sized. The V and J genes are TRBV7-6 and TRBJ1-5; possible D gene TRBD1, 5 bases. Germline V CDR1 and CDR2: SGHVS, FNYEAQ. CDR3 length equals 15 residues. Trimming took 5 bases from V and 3 from J, leaving 14 bases between them. The CDR3 DNA is TGTGCCAGCAGCCCGCAGGAGGGGCTCAATCAGCCCCAGCATTTT. Translation gives CASSPQEGLNQPQHF. Filled out from reference TRBV7-6 and TRBJ1-5, the complete variable domain reads GAGVSQSPRYKVTKRGQDVALRCDPISGHVSLYWYRQALGQGPEFLTYFNYEAQQDKSGLPNDRFSAERPEGSISTLTIQRTEQRDSAMYRCASSPQEGLNQPQHFGDGTRLSIL.

This clonotype occurred many times. This rearrangement joins TRBV7-6 to TRBJ1-5; no reliable D call. The CDR3 totals 16 residues. Trimming shortened V by 4 bases and J by 2 bases, and 15 bases separated the two germline ends. Germline lookup yields CDR1 SGHVS and CDR2 FNYEAQ. The CDR3 region is CASSYREEGGNQPQHF. In DNA, the CDR3 is TGTGCCAGCAGCTACCGGGAAGAGGGAGGCAATCAGCCCCAGCATTTT.

Relative to its sample, this clonotype is medium-sized. The chain uses TRBV10-3 and TRBJ1-2; no clear D gene. CDR3 length: 13 residues. Germline CDR1 ENHRY, CDR2 SYGVKD. V was clipped by 7 bases and J by 0 bases, with 9 bases between them. The CDR3 spells CAINAGANYGYTF. CDR3 DNA sequence: TGTGCCATCAACGCTGGGGCTAACTATGGCTACACCTTC.